The 8 T cell receptor beta chains below were found in one sample sequenced in a study of CXCR3-negative and CXCR3-positive naive CD8 T cells. Findings and caveats of the study: Against CXCR3-negative naive cells, CXCR3-positive naive cells showed more hydrophobic TRB CDR3s.

These receptors have no identified antigens. The authors made the TRB cDNA libraries by 5' RACE using UMI labels. TCRdb reprocessed the 5' RACE reads and reports one entry per CDR3 protein, with no DNA. Recorded for this sample: about 98,000 distinct CDR3 sequences. Sequenced material: naive CXCR3+ CD8+ T cells from blood. Subset defined: CD45RO-CCR7+CD27+CD95- naive CD8+ T cells expressing CXCR3 (TNR3+). The origin of the receptors is a human donor in good health. Some clones in this sample may be carry-over from other donors' samples.

The chain has TRBV4-3 and TRBJ2-5; the TRBD1 assignment by TCRdb is unverifiable without DNA. This CDR3 region has 14 residues. Germline values: CDR1 LGHNA, CDR2 YSLEER. CDR3 residues: CASSQGRGWETQYF.

V and J are TRBV4-2 and TRBJ1-1; TCRdb returns TRBD1, unconfirmable since there is no DNA. Germline V lookup: CDR1 LGHNA, CDR2 YNFKEQ. The CDR3 is 12 residues long. CDR3: CASSQAGTEAFF.

This chain connects TRBV7-9 to TRBJ2-1; TCRdb indicates TRBD2, and absent DNA this call remains unverified. Germline V gives CDR1 SEHNR, CDR2 FQNEAQ (reference sequence). The CDR3 covers 15 residues. The CDR3 protein is CASSLGGSRDNEQFF.

The rearrangement uses TRBV20-1 and TRBJ2-1; TCRdb calls TRBD1, which cannot be checked without DNA. Germline V gene lookup returns CDR1 DFQATT and CDR2 SNEGSKA (reference sequence). The CDR3 length is 15 residues. The CDR3 reads CSARDPRDTYNEQFF.

J is TRBJ2-1 and V is TRBV4-3; TCRdb's assignment of TRBD1 cannot be checked, as there is no DNA. The CDR3 extends over 17 amino acids. The germline gives CDR1 LGHNA, CDR2 YSLEER. CDR3 amino acids: CASSVHTSGGRYNEQFF.

The gene calls are TRBV27 and TRBJ2-1; without DNA, the TCRdb call of TRBD2 cannot be checked. This CDR3 spans 15 amino acids. The V gene's germline CDR1 is MNHEY and CDR2 SMNVEV (reference sequence). This CDR3 is CASSTWAGGLNEQFF.

The rearrangement uses TRBV4-1 and TRBJ1-2. This CDR3 comprises 15 residues. Germline V CDR1 and CDR2: MGHRA, YSYEKL. CDR3 sequence: CASSQVFKENYGYTF.

The gene calls are TRBV4-3 and TRBJ2-7; TCRdb calls TRBD1, which cannot be checked without DNA. The germline CDR1 and CDR2 sequences are LGHNA and YSLEER. The CDR3 has 15 residues. The chain's CDR3 is CASSQERDRAYEQYF.